A single sample is the source of the 15 T cell receptor beta chains below, sequenced in a study of vaccination effects on CD4 cells after COVID-19. These receptors' targets are unknown. Sequencing in the ViraFEST assay came after antigen-specific CD4+ T cells had been expanded with viral peptide pools, which were used to stimulate PBMC. Scientists isolated CD4+ T cells after a roughly ten-day culture period ended. Their SARS-CoV-2 infection, verified by PCR, occurred between March and December 2020. All participants had two doses of either the BNT162b2 or mRNA-1273 vaccine. TCRdb's table, derived via immunoSEQ multiplex PCR, lists solely in-frame clones and lacks some. The sample has 15,000 or so clones, 60% to 85% seen once. Source: CD4+ T cells from PBMCs cultured with HCoV-NL63 spike peptides, taken after COVID-19 vaccination. The source of these receptors is a human donor who had a prior SARS-CoV-2 infection.

The rearrangement joins TRBV3-1 (or the pseudogene TRBV3-2) to TRBJ2-3; TRBD2 matches 11 bases. Trimming removed 4 bases from V and 4 bases from J; junction bases left unmatched: 4. The germline gives CDR1 LGHDT, CDR2 YNNKEL (reference sequence). The CDR3 covers 15 residues. Here the CDR3 reads CASSPPGLAADTQYF. The CDR3 nucleotides are TGTGCCAGCAGCCCTCCGGGACTAGCGGCAGATACGCAGTATTTT.

DNA for the CDR3: TGTGCCAGCAGCGTTTTAGCGGGGGGGCCACAAGAGCAGTTCTTC. Translated: CASSVLAGGPQEQFF. J is TRBJ2-1 and V is TRBV9; 11 nucleotides align to TRBD2. Germline V CDR1 and CDR2: SGDLS, YYNGEE. V lost 2 bases and J lost 10; bases outside the gene matches: 8. The CDR3 runs 15 residues.

V gene TRBV30 combines with J gene TRBJ2-1; 10 positions match TRBD2. V shed 2 bases, J shed 9 bases, and the junction held 10 bases outside the gene matches. The germline gives CDR1 GTSNPN, CDR2 SVGIG (reference sequence). The CDR3 is 15 residues long. CDR3 coding DNA: TGTGCCTGGAGTAATCCTAGCGGGAGATGGGGTGAGCAGTTCTTC. It yields the protein CAWSNPSGRWGEQFF.

This clone was seen a few times. This sequence joins TRBV18 and TRBJ2-7, with 15 bases that match TRBD2. The CDR3 extends over 16 amino acids. Looked up from germline, CDR1 is KGHSH and CDR2 is LQKENI. The V and J ends lost 0 bases and 4 bases, in that order; junction bases with no gene match: 1. In DNA, the CDR3 is TGTGCCAGCTCACCACCGGGACTAGCGGGAGGTTACGAGCAGTACTTC. Translation gives CASSPPGLAGGYEQYF.

J is TRBJ2-7 and V is TRBV6-1; possibly TRBD1 for D (6 bases). V gave up 1 base and J gave up 6 bases, with 10 bases separating them. The CDR3 is 13 residues long. Germline assignment: CDR1 MNHNS and CDR2 SASEGT. CDR3 bases: TGTGCCAGCAGTGAAGACAGGGATCTCGAGCAGTACTTC. Translating it yields CASSEDRDLEQYF.

This rearrangement joins TRBV24-1 to TRBJ1-1; D is unclear. The CDR3 contains 13 residues. Looked up from germline, CDR1 is KGHDR and CDR2 is SFDVKD. The ends were cut back, 4 bases at V and 3 bases at J, with 8 bases in the middle. The CDR3 here is CATSEGRYTEAFF. The DNA of the CDR3 is TGTGCCACCAGTGAGGGTAGGTACACTGAAGCTTTCTTT.

V and J are TRBV5-4 and TRBJ1-2; 7 bases are shared with TRBD1. V was clipped by 3 bases and J by 3 bases; unmatched bases: 8. Germline CDR1 reads SGHNT; CDR2 reads YYREEE (reference sequence). The CDR3 is made up of 15 amino acids. The CDR3 reads CASSSQGGSDYGYTF. In DNA, the CDR3 is TGTGCCAGCAGCTCCCAAGGGGGCTCCGACTATGGCTACACCTTC.

This rearrangement joins TRBV10-2 to TRBJ1-3, with D uncertain. V lost 0 bases, J lost 7 bases, and 4 bases lay in between. The CDR3 totals 12 residues. Per germline, CDR1 WSHSY and CDR2 SAAADI. DNA of the CDR3: TGCGCCAGCAGTGAGTCCTGGAACACCATATATTTT. Amino acids: CASSESWNTIYF.

This chain joins TRBV7-2 and TRBJ1-2; no firm D call. The germline V gene has CDR1 SGHTA and CDR2 FQGNSA. V shed 0 bases and J shed 7 bases, with 9 bases lying between them. The CDR3 is 13 residues long. CDR3 DNA: TGTGCCAGCAGCTTAGCATCAAGGAGTGGCTACACCTTC. This gives the protein CASSLASRSGYTF. Looking up the rest from reference TRBV7-2 and TRBJ1-2 gives the full variable domain: GAGVSQSPSNKVTEKGKDVELRCDPISGHTALYWYRQSLGQGLEFLIYFQGNSAPDKSGLPSDRFSAERTGGSVSTLTIQRTQQEDSAVYLCASSLASRSGYTFGSGTRLTVV.

The chain uses TRBV3-1 (or the pseudogene TRBV3-2) and TRBJ2-5; D not resolved. CDR1 and CDR2 (germline): LGHDT, YNNKEL (reference sequence). CDR3 length: 12 amino acids. Trimming cost V 4 bases and J 5 bases, with 8 bases left between them. The CDR3 DNA is TGTGCCAGCAGCCCGGTAGGCGAGACCCAGTACTTC. It specifies CASSPVGETQYF.

This clone was counted once. A much larger clonotype is one base distant, so this may be a read error. The CDR3 bases are TGTGCCAGCAGTCCTAGCACAGATACGCAGTATTTT. It codes for CASSPSTDTQYF. V usage is TRBV9 and J usage is TRBJ2-3; unclear D gene. The CDR3 is made up of 12 amino acids. Trimming took off 5 bases at V and 0 bases at J, with 4 bases between the two ends. Germline V lookup: CDR1 SGDLS, CDR2 YYNGEE.

The chain recombines TRBV18 with TRBJ2-1; TRBD1 matches 8 bases. The V segment lost 0 bases and the J segment 4 bases; nucleotides outside the gene matches: 8. Germline V gene lookup returns CDR1 KGHSH and CDR2 LQKENI. The CDR3 sequence is 17 residues long. The CDR3 protein is CASSPPLVQGVYNEQFF. CDR3 coding DNA: TGTGCCAGCTCACCACCTTTGGTACAGGGGGTTTACAATGAGCAGTTCTTC.

The V gene is TRBV7-3, the J gene TRBJ2-5; D gene uncertain. Germline CDR1 SGHTA, CDR2 FQGTGA. The CDR3 sequence is 13 residues long. The V end lost 2 bases, the J end lost 5 bases, and 9 bases lay between the germline ends. The CDR3: CASSLVASETQYF. The CDR3 coding sequence is TGTGCCAGCAGCTTAGTGGCTTCGGAGACCCAGTACTTC.

CDR3 DNA: TGCAGCGTTTCGGACAGGGGAATTAATGAAAAACTGTTTTTT. It encodes CSVSDRGINEKLFF. This chain joins TRBV29-1 and TRBJ1-4, with 9 positions matching TRBD1. The CDR3 loop spans 14 amino acids. Unmatched junction bases numbered 5, after V lost 5 bases and J lost 4 bases. The germline V gene encodes CDR1 SQVTM and CDR2 ANQGSEA.

The V call is TRBV6-5, the J call TRBJ1-6; D is undetermined. The CDR3 has 13 amino acids. V was cut by 2 bases and J by 9 bases, with 8 bases left in between. Looked up from germline, CDR1 is MNHEY and CDR2 is SVGAGI. The CDR3 region is CASSYDQSSPLHF. CDR3 nucleotides: TGTGCCAGCAGTTACGATCAGAGTTCACCCCTCCACTTT.